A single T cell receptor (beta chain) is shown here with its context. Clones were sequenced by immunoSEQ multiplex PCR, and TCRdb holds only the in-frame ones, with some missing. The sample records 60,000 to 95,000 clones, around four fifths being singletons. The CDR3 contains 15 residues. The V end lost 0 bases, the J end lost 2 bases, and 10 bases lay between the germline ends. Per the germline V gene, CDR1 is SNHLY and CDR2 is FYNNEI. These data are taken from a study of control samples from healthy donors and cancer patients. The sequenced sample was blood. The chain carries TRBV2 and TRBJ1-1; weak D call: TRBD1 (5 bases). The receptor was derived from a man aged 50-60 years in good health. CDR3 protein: CASSEAQGRNTEAFF. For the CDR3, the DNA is TGTGCCAGCAGTGAAGCGCAGGGACGAAACACTGAAGCTTTCTTT.